This TCR beta chain was recorded in a study of T-cell memory formation after mild COVID-19. Study findings and constraints: The finding that pre-infection memory included some responding clones suggested that cross-reactive memory joined.

This CDR3 is built from 15 residues. Germline-derived CDR1 and CDR2 are SQVTM and ANQGSEA. V was pared by 7 bases and J by 8 bases, with 14 bases of the junction left unmatched. A single record per CDR3 protein comes from TCRdb applying MiXCR to the 5' RACE reads. Of roughly 350,000 distinct CDR3 sequences in the sample, around 28% were seen once. Regarding this clonotype: As yet, its antigen is unknown.

Sequencing input: PBMCs or a T cell subset sorted from them (not recorded which). The gene calls are TRBV29-1 and TRBJ2-2, with 9 bases that match TRBD1. The receptor was isolated from an adult woman who had mild COVID-19 (a few samples of this study predate the infection). Cell type and time point are not known. The CDR3 protein is CSGRVPGQGLGELFF. For the CDR3, the DNA is TGCAGCGGACGAGTCCCGGGACAGGGTTTGGGGGAGCTGTTTTTT.